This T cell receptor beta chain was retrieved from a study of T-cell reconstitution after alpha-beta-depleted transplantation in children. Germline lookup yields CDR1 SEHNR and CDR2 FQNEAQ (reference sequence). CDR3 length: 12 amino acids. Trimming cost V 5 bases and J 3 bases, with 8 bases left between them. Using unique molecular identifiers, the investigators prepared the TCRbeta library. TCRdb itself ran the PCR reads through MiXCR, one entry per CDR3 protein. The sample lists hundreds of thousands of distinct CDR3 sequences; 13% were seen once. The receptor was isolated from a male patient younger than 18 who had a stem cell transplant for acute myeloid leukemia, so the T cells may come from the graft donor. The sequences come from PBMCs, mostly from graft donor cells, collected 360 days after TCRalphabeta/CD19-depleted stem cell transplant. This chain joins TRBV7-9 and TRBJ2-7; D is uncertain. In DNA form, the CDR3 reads TGTGCCAGCAGCGGTGCCAACTACGAGCAGTACTTC. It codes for CASSGANYEQYF.